This T cell receptor (beta chain) emerged from a study of esophageal squamous cell carcinoma under preoperative chemotherapy. Study summary: Both tumor-infiltrating lymphocytes and peripheral blood T cells had their TCR repertoires profiled.

Germline V gene lookup returns CDR1 MRHNA and CDR2 SNTAGT. V dropped 5 bases and J dropped 3 bases, with 15 bases sitting between them. The CDR3 has 15 amino acids. This clonotype was counted only a few times. Its specificity is not known. TCRdb analysed the PCR reads with MiXCR anew, one entry per CDR3 protein. This table holds over 13,000 distinct CDR3 sequences, roughly 60% found once. Time point in this sample: before preoperative PTX-NDP chemotherapy. Preoperative chemotherapy with paclitaxel-nedaplatin was given to patients before surgery. Regarding the study as a whole: Abundant clones tended to shrink rather than expand after paclitaxel-nedaplatin. Peripheral T cells showed a significant TCR diversity increase after chemotherapy, unlike tumor-infiltrating lymphocytes.

The chain couples TRBV6-4 to TRBJ2-3; the D is unclear. This TCR came from a human donor with esophageal squamous cell carcinoma. The donor label of this sample is uncertain. This material was collected from a patient given preoperative chemotherapy. The CDR3: CASSSGSHGTDTQYF. The CDR3 bases are TGTGCCAGCAGTTCCGGGTCTCATGGAACAGATACGCAGTATTTT.